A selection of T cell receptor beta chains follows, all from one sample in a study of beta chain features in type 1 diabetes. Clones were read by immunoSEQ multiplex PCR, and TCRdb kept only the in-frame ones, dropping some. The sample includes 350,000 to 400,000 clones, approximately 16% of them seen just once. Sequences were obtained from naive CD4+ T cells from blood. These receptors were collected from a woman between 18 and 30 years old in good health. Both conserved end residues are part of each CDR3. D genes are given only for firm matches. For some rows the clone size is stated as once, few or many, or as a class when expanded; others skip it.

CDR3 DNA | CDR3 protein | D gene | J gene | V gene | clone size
TGTGCCTGGAGGGCAAGCCAGCGAGATCGGCTTTTCTTC | CAWRASQRDRLFF | - | TRBJ2-1 | TRBV30 | few
TGTGCCAGCTCACCAGGGGGCGGCGAGACCCAGTACTTC | CASSPGGGETQYF | - | TRBJ2-5 | TRBV18 | few
TGTGCCAGCAGCGTAGTGGGACTAGCGGGCACAGATACGCAGTATTTT | CASSVVGLAGTDTQYF | TRBD2 | TRBJ2-3 | TRBV9 | -
TGTGCCAGCAGTCCCCCCGGGACAGGGTACTACGAGCAGTACTTC | CASSPPGTGYYEQYF | TRBD1 | TRBJ2-7 | TRBV28 | -
TGTGCCTGGAGTGTGCCCTCCAGCGGGGGGTACGAGCAGTACTTC | CAWSVPSSGGYEQYF | TRBD2 | TRBJ2-7 | TRBV30 | few
TGCGCCAGCAGCCAAGGGGGTAGCGGGAGGGACTACAATGAGCAGTTCTTC | CASSQGGSGRDYNEQFF | TRBD2 | TRBJ2-1 | TRBV4-1 | -
TGTGCCAGCAGCTTGGAGTATTCGACAGCGAACACCGGGGAGCTGTTTTTT | CASSLEYSTANTGELFF | - | TRBJ2-2 | TRBV5-4 | -
TGTGCCAGCAGTGAAGGGGACAGGGTAGGAGAGACCCAGTACTTC | CASSEGDRVGETQYF | TRBD1 | TRBJ2-5 | TRBV25-1 | -
TGTGCCAGCAGCGGGGGGACAGTTAGCAATCAGCCCCAGCATTTT | CASSGGTVSNQPQHF | TRBD1 | TRBJ1-5 | TRBV7-9 | -
TGTGCCAGTAGGCCGCAGGGTGGCGGGGCCAACGTCCTGACTTTC | CASRPQGGGANVLTF | - | TRBJ2-6 | TRBV19 | few
TGTGCCAGCAGTTCCCGGTCTGGGGCCAACGTCCTGACTTTC | CASSSRSGANVLTF | - | TRBJ2-6 | TRBV6-6 | -
TGTGCCAGCAGTTTTCGGTCTAGCAGACAAGAGACCCAGTACTTC | CASSFRSSRQETQYF | - | TRBJ2-5 | TRBV28 | few
TGTGCCAGCTCACGCTATGAAGAGACCCAGTACTTC | CASSRYEETQYF | - | TRBJ2-5 | TRBV18 | -
TGTGCCAGCAGTTCCCCTAGCGCTCCGACCTCCTACGAGCAGTACTTC | CASSSPSAPTSYEQYF | - | TRBJ2-7 | TRBV28 | -
TGTGCCGGGATGGACAGAGTAAACTATGGCTACACCTTC | CAGMDRVNYGYTF | - | TRBJ1-2 | TRBV30 | few
TGTGCCAGCAGCTTAGCGGCAGTCGTGGAGACCCAGTACTTC | CASSLAAVVETQYF | - | TRBJ2-5 | TRBV7-2 | -
TGTGCCAGCAGGCTGACAGGGGCTATGAACACTGAAGCTTTCTTT | CASRLTGAMNTEAFF | TRBD1 | TRBJ1-1 | TRBV28 | -
TGTGCCAGCAGCTACTACAGGGAGGGCGAGCAGTACTTC | CASSYYREGEQYF | - | TRBJ2-7 | TRBV2 | few
TGCGCCAGCAGCTTGGCTTTAGCGGGAGCGATGGAGACCCAGTACTTC | CASSLALAGAMETQYF | TRBD2 | TRBJ2-5 | TRBV5-1 | few
TGTGCCAGCAGTTTGCGCCCAATAGGGGCAACCTACGAGCAGTACTTC | CASSLRPIGATYEQYF | - | TRBJ2-7 | TRBV27 | -
TGTGCCAGCAGCTTAGGAGGCGGTCCTCACATGGGAGATACGCAGTATTTT | CASSLGGGPHMGDTQYF | - | TRBJ2-3 | TRBV7-2 | -
TGTGCCACCAGCATTACTAGCGGGACGTTCGAGCAGTACTTC | CATSITSGTFEQYF | TRBD2 | TRBJ2-7 | TRBV15 | few
TGTGCCAGTACCCCGACAGGGGGTTATGGCGGCAATCAGCCCCAGCATTTT | CASTPTGGYGGNQPQHF | TRBD1 | TRBJ1-5 | TRBV19 | -
TGCAGCGTCGCCGCCCAGGGGCCAAAGACCCAGTACTTC | CSVAAQGPKTQYF | - | TRBJ2-5 | TRBV29-1 | few
TGTGCCAGCAGATCGGGACAGGGTGAGGGTCAGCCCCAGCATTTT | CASRSGQGEGQPQHF | TRBD1 | TRBJ1-5 | TRBV27 | few
TGTGCCAGCCTCCCTTACAATGAGCAGTTCTTC | CASLPYNEQFF | - | TRBJ2-1 | TRBV2 | few
TGTGCCAGCAGCTCGAGGACTAGCGGGAGTGCAGATACGCAGTATTTT | CASSSRTSGSADTQYF | TRBD2 | TRBJ2-3 | TRBV11-2 | few
TGCGCCAGCAGCGGGGGGACAGGGAAGGAATACTTC | CASSGGTGKEYF | TRBD1 | TRBJ2-4 | TRBV5-1 | -
TGTGCCAGCAGCCCGAGCACGGGACTGGAGCAGTACTTC | CASSPSTGLEQYF | - | TRBJ2-7 | TRBV7-6 | few
TGTGCCAGCAGTTTTGGGCGGGACCAAGAGACCCAGTACTTC | CASSFGRDQETQYF | - | TRBJ2-5 | TRBV28 | few
TGTGCCTGGGGGGCGGGAATCGCCTACGAGCAGTACTTC | CAWGAGIAYEQYF | - | TRBJ2-7 | TRBV30 | few
TGTGCCAGCAGCTTACTCTCTGGAAACACCATATATTTT | CASSLLSGNTIYF | - | TRBJ1-3 | TRBV11-2 | few
TGCGCCAGCAGCCCAAAACTCGGCTCTGGAAACACCATATATTTT | CASSPKLGSGNTIYF | - | TRBJ1-3 | TRBV4-3 | -
TGCGCCAGCAGCCGGGATAGGGGGCCCTACGAGCAGTACTTC | CASSRDRGPYEQYF | TRBD1 | TRBJ2-7 | TRBV5-1 | -
TGTGCCAGCAGCTTAGGCGGCCAGGGGCCGTACAATGAGCAGTTCTTC | CASSLGGQGPYNEQFF | - | TRBJ2-1 | TRBV7-9 | few
TGTGCCAGCAGCTTAGTACCGGGACAGGGAAGTGAAGCTTTCTTT | CASSLVPGQGSEAFF | TRBD1 | TRBJ1-1 | TRBV7-9 | few
TGCGCCAGCGGGGCTAGCGGAGCCAGCACAGATACGCAGTATTTT | CASGASGASTDTQYF | TRBD2 | TRBJ2-3 | TRBV5-1 | -